One and the same sample provided the 25 T cell receptor beta chains below, sequenced in a study of T cell repertoires in cytomegalovirus infection. TCRdb called the reads again in MiXCR, with one record for every CDR3 protein. This table holds some 270,000 distinct CDR3 sequences, about 17% found once. Sequencing was performed on CD8+ T cells from PBMCs. Every receptor here comes from a human donor in good health (CMV status not recorded). Some clones in this sample may be carry-over from other donors' samples.

This clonotype was detected only a few times. One base away lies a much larger clone, so this may be a sequencing read error. The V call is TRBV28, the J call TRBJ2-3, with a tentative D call TRBD2 (6 bases). V dropped 2 bases and J dropped 2 bases, with 11 bases sitting between them. Germline-derived CDR1 and CDR2 are MDHEN and SYDVKM. There are 15 residues in the CDR3. CDR3 bases: TGTGCCAGCAGTTTACTAGCGACAAACACAGATACGCAGTATTTT. It translates to CASSLLATNTDTQYF.

The rearrangement uses TRBV19 and TRBJ1-6; 8 nucleotides match TRBD1. The length of the CDR3 is 16 residues. V was clipped by 3 bases and J by 7 bases; unmatched bases: 8. Germline CDR1 LNHDA, CDR2 SQIVND (reference sequence). CDR3 sequence reads: CASSIDGTGGNSPLHF. The DNA of the CDR3 is TGTGCCAGTAGTATCGATGGGACAGGCGGGAATTCACCCCTCCACTTT.

This clonotype was picked up many times. The V and J genes are TRBV7-9 and TRBJ2-3; D is perhaps TRBD1 (5 bases). The CDR3 is 15 amino acids. Germline-derived CDR1 and CDR2 are SEHNR and FQNEAQ (reference sequence). Trimming stripped 5 bases from V and 1 base from J, with 13 bases between. CDR3 protein: CASSPQGSGTDTQYF. As DNA, the CDR3 is TGTGCCAGCAGCCCTCAGGGTTCTGGCACAGATACGCAGTATTTT.

The chain uses TRBV11-2 and TRBJ1-4; D possibly corresponds to TRBD1 (5 bases). Germline lookup yields CDR1 SGHAT and CDR2 FQNNGV. The CDR3 contains 17 residues. Trimming cost V 3 bases and J 2 bases, with 16 bases left between them. This chain's CDR3 is CASSFVLRGSTNEKLFF. CDR3 nucleotide sequence: TGTGCCAGCAGCTTTGTATTAAGGGGCTCGACTAATGAAAAACTGTTTTTT.

This clonotype has only a few counts. CDR3 sequence: CASSSLSKGSYGYTF. CDR3 nucleotides: TGTGCCAGCAGCTCCCTTTCTAAGGGGAGCTATGGCTACACCTTC. The V call is TRBV7-9, the J call TRBJ1-2; tentative D call: TRBD1 (5 bases). The germline V and J ends were trimmed by 4 bases and 4 bases, with 16 bases remaining between them. Germline V gene lookup returns CDR1 SEHNR and CDR2 FQNEAQ (reference sequence). The CDR3 has 15 residues.

This clonotype has a handful of counts. V and J are TRBV2 and TRBJ1-5; 8 bases line up with TRBD1. In germline, CDR1 is SNHLY, CDR2 FYNNEI. The CDR3 sequence is 15 residues long. The trim removed 6 bases at V and 7 bases at J, leaving 11 bases unmatched. CDR3 nucleotide sequence: TGTGCCAGCAGCCCTGACAGGGGTCCAGGACAGCCCCAGCATTTT. It specifies CASSPDRGPGQPQHF.

The V call is TRBV7-6, the J call TRBJ2-1, with D perhaps being TRBD1 or TRBD2 (5 bases each). Trimming took off 5 bases at V and 5 bases at J, with 13 bases between the two ends. The CDR3 consists of 14 residues. The germline gives CDR1 SGHVS, CDR2 FNYEAQ. The chain's CDR3 is CASSHRDLHNEQFF. The CDR3 coding sequence is TGTGCCAGCAGCCACCGGGACCTTCACAATGAGCAGTTCTTC.

The V gene is TRBV7-9, the J gene TRBJ2-1, with 14 positions matching TRBD2. Germline V gene lookup returns CDR1 SEHNR and CDR2 FQNEAQ (reference sequence). The V and J ends lost 5 bases and 6 bases, in that order; junction bases with no gene match: 6. CDR3 length: 16 amino acids. CDR3 loop: CASSVRLAGGINEQFF. The DNA for the CDR3 is TGTGCCAGCAGCGTCCGACTAGCGGGGGGGATCAATGAGCAGTTCTTC.

The gene calls are TRBV7-4 and TRBJ1-1, with 10 bases identical to TRBD1. The V gene end was trimmed by 4 bases and the J gene end by 4 bases; junction bases not matched to a gene: 6. Germline loops: CDR1 SGHVT, CDR2 SQSDAQ. The CDR3 is made up of 15 amino acids. Here the CDR3 DNA reads TGTGCCAGCAGCTCCGGGACAGGGGAAATCACTGAAGCTTTCTTT. As protein: CASSSGTGEITEAFF.

The chain has TRBV11-2 and TRBJ2-5, with a weak D call TRBD1 (5 bases). From germline, CDR1 is SGHAT and CDR2 FQNNGV. Trimming removed 4 bases from V and 5 bases from J, with 11 bases in between. The CDR3 runs 13 residues. For the CDR3, the DNA is TGTGCCAGCAGCTCTGAGACAGTCGAGACCCAGTACTTC. Amino acids: CASSSETVETQYF.

This clonotype came up many times. The chain has TRBV6-2 or TRBV6-3 and TRBJ1-6; 7 bases map to TRBD1. The germline CDR1 and CDR2 sequences are MNHEY and SVGEGT. The CDR3 has 16 residues. V dropped 2 bases and J dropped 10; count of bases not matched to a gene: 11. CDR3 bases: TGTGCCAGCAGTTACGACCCGGGACAGTCGCACTCACCCCTCCACTTT. Residues: CASSYDPGQSHSPLHF.

The V call is TRBV7-9, the J call TRBJ1-2; 8 bases line up with TRBD1. With 5 bases clipped from V and 8 bases from J, the junction kept 10 bases outside the gene matches. CDR1 is SEHNR, CDR2 FQNEAQ, per germline (reference sequence). This CDR3 spans 14 amino acids. CDR3 in amino acids: CASSPKDRVWGYTF. Written as DNA, the CDR3 is TGTGCCAGCAGCCCTAAGGACAGGGTATGGGGCTACACCTTC. Together with reference TRBV7-9 and TRBJ1-2, the CDR3 gives the full variable domain: DTGVSQNPRHKITKRGQNVTFRCDPISEHNRLYWYRQTLGQGPEFLTYFQNEAQLEKSRLLSDRFSAERPKGSFSTLEIQRTEQGDSAMYLCASSPKDRVWGYTFGSGTRLTVV.

This chain joins TRBV29-1 and TRBJ2-3; weak D call: TRBD2 (6 bases). The length of the CDR3 is 13 residues. Trimming left V 7 bases short and J 6 bases short, with 17 bases between. Germline CDR1 and CDR2: SQVTM and ANQGSEA. Written as DNA, the CDR3 is TGCAGCGCCCGTGGGGGGACCGGGGATACGCAGTATTTT. Its translation: CSARGGTGDTQYF.

This clonotype came up many times. The chain recombines TRBV28 with TRBJ1-2, with TRBD1 matching 7 bases. The CDR3 length is 15 residues. Germline assignment: CDR1 MDHEN and CDR2 SYDVKM. V shed 5 bases and J 8 bases; nucleotides not matched to a gene: 14. CDR3 residues: CASSLDRDSVVGYTF. CDR3 sequence (DNA): TGTGCCAGCAGTCTCGACAGGGATAGCGTGGTAGGCTACACCTTC.

The chain recombines TRBV19 with TRBJ1-5; the D is unclear. V shed 0 bases and J shed 1 base, with 7 bases lying between them. The germline CDR1 and CDR2 sequences are LNHDA and SQIVND (reference sequence). This CDR3 is built from 15 residues. CDR3 sequence: CASSIDEGSNQPQHF. The CDR3 bases are TGTGCCAGTAGTATAGACGAGGGCAGCAATCAGCCCCAGCATTTT. The full variable domain, in which reference TRBV19 and TRBJ1-5 provide the parts outside the CDR3, is DGGITQSPKYLFRKEGQNVTLSCEQNLNHDAMYWYRQDPGQGLRLIYYSQIVNDFQKGDIAEGYSVSREKKESFPLTVTSAQKNPTAFYLCASSIDEGSNQPQHFGDGTRLSIL.

This clonotype turned up a few times. V is TRBV25-1 and J is TRBJ2-1; D unclear. V was cut by 3 bases and J by 8 bases, with 5 bases left in between. From germline, CDR1 is MGHDK and CDR2 SYGVNS. This CDR3 spans 11 amino acids. The CDR3 DNA sequence: TGTGCCAGCAGTGATTCCCATGAGCAGTTCTTC. This translates into CASSDSHEQFF. The full variable domain, with the rest looked up from reference TRBV25-1 and TRBJ2-1, is EADIYQTPRYLVIGTGKKITLECSQTMGHDKMYWYQQDPGMELHLIHYSYGVNSTEKGDLSSESTVSRIRTEHFPLTLESARPSHTSQYLCASSDSHEQFFGPGTRLTVL.

This clonotype was detected many times. The chain carries TRBV5-6 and TRBJ1-1; D is perhaps TRBD1 (6 bases). This CDR3 comprises 14 residues. Trimming took off 2 bases at V and 4 bases at J, with 12 bases between the two ends. Germline CDR1 SGHDT, CDR2 YYEEEE. CDR3 nucleotides: TGTGCCAGCAGCTTCAATGGGGGCTCCACTGAAGCTTTCTTT. Translating gives CASSFNGGSTEAFF.

This clonotype has ten or more counts. The genes are TRBV14 and TRBJ2-5, with 8 bases aligning to TRBD2. The ends lost 1 base at V and 7 bases at J; junction bases unmatched: 8. This CDR3 comprises 15 residues. CDR1 is SGHDN and CDR2 is FVKESK in the germline V gene. CDR3 in amino acids: CASSQAGGPGGTQYF. The CDR3 DNA is TGTGCCAGCAGCCAAGCGGGGGGGCCCGGGGGGACCCAGTACTTC. Supplemented by reference TRBV14 and TRBJ2-5, the full variable domain reads EAGVTQFPSHSVIEKGQTVTLRCDPISGHDNLYWYRRVMGKEIKFLLHFVKESKQDESGMPNNRFLAERTGGTYSTLKVQPAELEDSGVYFCASSQAGGPGGTQYFGPGTRLLVL.

This clonotype came up many times. V usage is TRBV7-2 and J usage is TRBJ2-7, with a weak D call TRBD1 (5 bases). Germline V CDR1 and CDR2: SGHTA, FQGNSA. The CDR3 covers 14 residues. V lost 5 bases and J 0 bases, leaving 11 bases between the germline ends. The DNA for the CDR3 is TGTGCCAGCAGCCCACCGACAGCCTCCTACGAGCAGTACTTC. Protein sequence: CASSPPTASYEQYF.

The rearrangement uses TRBV15 and TRBJ2-1; the D is unclear. Germline assignment: CDR1 LNHNV and CDR2 YYDKDF (reference sequence). V was pared by 0 bases and J by 4 bases, with 13 bases between. CDR3 size: 16 residues. The CDR3 DNA reads TGTGCCACCAGCAGAGATCGCGGCAGTCTGTACAATGAGCAGTTCTTC. This encodes CATSRDRGSLYNEQFF.

The chain is built from TRBV4-1 and TRBJ2-3, with D maybe TRBD2 (5 bases). The V and J ends lost 1 base and 1 base respectively, with 12 bases between them. The V gene's germline CDR1 is MGHRA and CDR2 YSYEKL. This CDR3 is 16 amino acids long. The CDR3 sequence: CASSQGADRRTDTQYF. The DNA for the CDR3 is TGCGCCAGCAGCCAAGGAGCGGACCGCCGCACAGATACGCAGTATTTT.

V is TRBV7-9 and J is TRBJ2-7; 7 nucleotides match TRBD2. In germline, CDR1 is SEHNR, CDR2 FQNEAQ (reference sequence). V shed 7 bases and J 2 bases; nucleotides not matched to a gene: 8. The CDR3 has 14 amino acids. The CDR3 DNA sequence: TGTGCCAGCATGGGGGACTACCTACCCTACGAGCAGTACTTC. Protein: CASMGDYLPYEQYF.

The V gene is TRBV6-6, the J gene TRBJ2-3; D gene unclear. The CDR3 extends over 11 amino acids. The V and J ends lost 7 bases and 4 bases respectively, with 6 bases between them. Germline V gene sequence: CDR1 MNHNY, CDR2 SVGAGI (reference sequence). The CDR3 protein is CASTLSDTQYF. The CDR3 region has the DNA TGTGCCAGCACCTTGTCAGATACGCAGTATTTT.

V is TRBV4-3 and J is TRBJ2-7, with D perhaps matching TRBD1 (5 bases). Germline lookup yields CDR1 LGHNA and CDR2 YSLEER. This CDR3 spans 15 amino acids. V was pared by 4 bases and J by 0 bases, with 13 bases between. The CDR3 here is CASSPYWGASYEQYF. The CDR3 nucleotides are TGCGCCAGCAGCCCCTACTGGGGCGCCTCCTACGAGCAGTACTTC.

This clonotype was observed a handful of times. The V gene is TRBV29-1, the J gene TRBJ1-2; D perhaps matches TRBD1 (5 bases). This CDR3 is 13 amino acids long. The germline gives CDR1 SQVTM, CDR2 ANQGSEA. The V end was cut by 4 bases, the J end by 0 bases, with 9 bases between. This CDR3 reads CSVVGGSNYGYTF. The CDR3 region has the DNA TGCAGCGTTGTCGGGGGGTCTAACTATGGCTACACCTTC.